The entry below describes one TCR beta chain. Its antigen is still unknown. Data came from immunoSEQ multiplex PCR; TCRdb stores just in-frame clones and leaves some out. In the table there are around 180,000 clones, around 94% of which are singletons. Second doses at about 4 or about 12 weeks were pooled. This record comes from a study of T cell responses to AZD1222 COVID-19 vaccine. Study conclusions and caveats: Donors were largely white British and mainly female; clonal diversity was possibly underestimated. With two AZD1222 doses given, Spike-specific TCR breadth and depth both rose.

The J segment lost 7 bases and the V segment lost 1 base, leaving 1 base of the junction unmatched. CDR3 length: 12 residues. The V gene's germline CDR1 is SGHRS and CDR2 YFSETQ. The chain combines TRBV5-1 with TRBJ1-2; the match to TRBD1 covers 7 bases. The receptor comes from an adult who received the AZD1222 COVID-19 vaccine. The sample was peripheral blood, taken 28 days after the second AZD1222 dose. In DNA form, the CDR3 reads TGCGCCAGCAGCTTGCCAGGGGGTGGCTACACCTTC. This encodes CASSLPGGGYTF.